This T cell receptor (beta chain) stems from a study of post-analysis software for immune sequencing data. Across the study: The cohort encompassed relapsing-remitting, secondary progressive and progressive-relapsing multiple sclerosis disease courses. Points from the study as a whole: The study found TRBV5-6, TRBV5-1 and TRBV20-1 among about five TRBV segments more frequent in patients than controls.

In regard to this clonotype: Its matching antigen is unknown.

Presence of unique molecular identifiers characterized the TCR beta cDNA libraries. Out of 1 to 10 million T cells, about 500,000 cDNA molecules were generated. One entry per CDR3 protein results from TCRdb running MiXCR on the PCR reads. Of 820,000 or so distinct CDR3 sequences in the sample, 53% were seen once. CDR1 DFQATT and CDR2 SNEGSKA come from the germline V gene (reference sequence). The CDR3 contains 14 residues. V lost 3 bases, J lost 1 base, and 13 bases lay in between. The material sequenced was blood. This receptor was identified in a girl aged 5-17 years with multiple sclerosis. V gene TRBV20-1 combines with J gene TRBJ2-7; possibly TRBD1 for D (5 bases). The CDR3 DNA sequence: TGCAGTGCTAGGGCAGGGCAGGTTTCCTACGAGCAGTACTTC. This gives the protein CSARAGQVSYEQYF.